The 9 T cell receptor beta chains given below trace back to one sample, sequenced in a study of shared clonotypes between healthy human individuals. Profiling relied on immunoSEQ multiplex PCR, and the TCRdb table lists in-frame clones only, not all of them. In the table there are roughly 1,500,000 clones, 98% to 99% of which are singletons. What was sequenced was naive CD4+ T cells sorted from blood. Sample subset: CD45RA+ positively selected. The source is a man aged 25-45 years in good health.

This chain links TRBV6-5 with TRBJ2-7, with unresolved D. CDR1 is MNHEY, CDR2 SVGAGI, per germline. Trimming took off 9 bases at V and 2 bases at J, with 14 bases between the two ends. The CDR3 is 13 amino acids. The CDR3, as DNA: TGTGCCAGTAAGACCGAATACCCCTACGAGCAGTACTTC. This gives the protein CASKTEYPYEQYF.

As to this clone: The same CDR3 is also encoded by other DNA sequences in this sample. The chain couples TRBV7-2 to TRBJ2-7; TRBD2 matches at 7 bases. Germline values: CDR1 SGHTA, CDR2 FQGNSA. The length of the CDR3 is 13 residues. V dropped 5 bases and J dropped 0; count of bases not matched to a gene: 1. In DNA, the CDR3 is TGTGCCAGCAGCCGGGACTACTCCTACGAGCAGTACTTC. It codes for CASSRDYSYEQYF.

The chain joins TRBV5-5 to TRBJ2-2; D uncertain. Per germline, CDR1 SGHKS and CDR2 YYEKEE (reference sequence). Trimming shortened V by 2 bases and J by 3 bases, and 8 bases separated the two germline ends. The CDR3 is made up of 14 amino acids. The CDR3: CASSFLWDTGELFF. The CDR3 region has the DNA TGTGCCAGCAGCTTCTTATGGGACACCGGGGAGCTGTTTTTT.

The rearrangement uses TRBV6-5 and TRBJ2-2; 7 bases match TRBD2. Germline V gene lookup returns CDR1 MNHEY and CDR2 SVGAGI. This CDR3 contains 16 residues. With 0 bases clipped from V and 6 bases from J, the junction kept 7 bases outside the gene matches. The CDR3 nucleotides are TGTGCCAGCAGTTACTCTGGGACTATGGTATCCGGGGAGCTGTTTTTT. It is translated as CASSYSGTMVSGELFF.

The rearrangement uses TRBV7-6 and TRBJ2-1, with 11 positions matching TRBD2. Germline CDR1 reads SGHVS; CDR2 reads FNYEAQ. The CDR3 sequence is 15 residues long. V dropped 5 bases and J dropped 2; count of bases not matched to a gene: 2. Written as DNA, the CDR3 is TGTGCCAGCAGCCGACTAGCGGGAACCTACAATGAGCAGTTCTTC. Protein: CASSRLAGTYNEQFF.

The chain couples TRBV6-1 to TRBJ2-7, with 9 bases lining up with TRBD1. Germline V gene data show CDR1 as MNHNS and CDR2 as SASEGT. This CDR3 contains 15 residues. V trimming: 2 bases; J trimming: 3 bases; junction bases outside the gene matches: 5. The CDR3: CASSETGTGRYEQYF. CDR3 nucleotide sequence: TGTGCCAGCAGTGAAACCGGGACAGGGCGCTACGAGCAGTACTTC.

The V call is TRBV5-1, the J call TRBJ2-5; 9 nucleotides line up with TRBD2. V lost 2 bases, J lost 5 bases, and 7 bases stayed unmatched. In germline, CDR1 is SGHRS, CDR2 YFSETQ. The CDR3 sequence is 15 residues long. Here the CDR3 DNA reads TGCGCCAGCAGCTTAGGCGGGAGGGGCTTTGAGACCCAGTACTTC. Translated, it gives CASSLGGRGFETQYF.

The gene calls are TRBV5-1 and TRBJ2-5, with 12 bases that match TRBD2. The J segment lost 5 bases and the V segment lost 5 bases, leaving 7 bases of the junction unmatched. CDR3 size: 15 residues. The germline CDR1 and CDR2 sequences are SGHRS and YFSETQ. The CDR3 loop is CASSFGLAGSETQYF. The DNA for the CDR3 is TGCGCCAGCAGTTTTGGACTAGCGGGATCCGAGACCCAGTACTTC. The full variable domain, its missing parts supplied by reference TRBV5-1 and TRBJ2-5, is KAGVTQTPRYLIKTRGQQVTLSCSPISGHRSVSWYQQTPGQGLQFLFEYFSETQRNKGNFPGRFSGRQFSNSRSEMNVSTLELGDSALYLCASSFGLAGSETQYFGPGTRLLVL.

This clone was counted a single time. This rearrangement joins TRBV28 to TRBJ1-2; maybe TRBD1 (5 bases). V lost 4 bases to trimming and J lost 2 bases, with 14 bases between them. This CDR3 spans 15 amino acids. The germline gives CDR1 MDHEN, CDR2 SYDVKM. The CDR3 reads CASSSLGLSNYGYTF. As DNA, the CDR3 is TGTGCCAGCAGTTCCCTGGGACTGTCAAACTATGGCTACACCTTC.